The text below deals with one T cell receptor beta chain. Its antigen is unidentified. In germline, CDR1 is MNHEY, CDR2 SVGAGI. V shed 2 bases, J shed 3 bases, and the junction held 3 bases outside the gene matches. CDR3 size: 16 residues. This sample is drawn from a study of shared clonotypes between healthy human individuals. Deep-level assay runs were performed. Some clones are missing from TCRdb's copy, which holds only in-frame ones; the method was immunoSEQ multiplex PCR. The table includes a few hundred thousand clones, about 96% detected once. Study outcomes and limitations: Among donors, sharing of clonotypes was expected to be affected by sequencing depth.

This clonotype was obtained from a man aged 25 to 40 in good health. Sequenced material: memory CD8+ T cells sorted from blood. Subset specified: CD45RO+ cells pooled with CCR7-negative TemRA cells. The chain recombines TRBV6-5 with TRBJ2-7; TRBD2 aligns across 14 bases. DNA of the CDR3: TGTGCCAGCAGTTACGGGGGGACTAGCGGGAGCTACGAGCAGTACTTC. Protein sequence: CASSYGGTSGSYEQYF.